These 21 T cell receptor beta chains share one sample of origin, sequenced in a study of Tregs in tolerant kidney transplant recipients. Sequencing was performed with immunoSEQ multiplex PCR; in TCRdb, only in-frame clones are kept and a portion is missing. The sample lists around 66,000 clones, 70% to 90% occurring once. Sequenced here: Tregs from blood, sampled before the transplant. The source of these receptors is a human donor who received a combined kidney and bone marrow transplant.

V is TRBV10-3 and J is TRBJ2-5; no clear D gene. Trimming took off 10 bases at V and 4 bases at J, with 16 bases between the two ends. The CDR3 is 13 amino acids. CDR1 and CDR2 (germline): ENHRY, SYGVKD. In nucleotides, the CDR3 is TGTGCCACCAAAGACGGCCTGACAGAGACCCAGTACTTC. It yields the protein CATKDGLTETQYF.

The chain recombines TRBV19 with TRBJ2-2, with 12 bases that match TRBD2. The CDR3 runs 17 residues. CDR1 and CDR2 (germline): LNHDA, SQIVND (reference sequence). After removal of 3 bases from V and 5 bases from J, the junction contained 7 bases not matched to a gene. The DNA for the CDR3 is TGTGCCAGTAGTATCCCCACTAGCGGGGGGAGTACCGGGGAGCTGTTTTTT. Translated, it gives CASSIPTSGGSTGELFF. The full variable domain, with the rest looked up from reference TRBV19 and TRBJ2-2, is DGGITQSPKYLFRKEGQNVTLSCEQNLNHDAMYWYRQDPGQGLRLIYYSQIVNDFQKGDIAEGYSVSREKKESFPLTVTSAQKNPTAFYLCASSIPTSGGSTGELFFGEGSRLTVL.

This clone was counted a few times. This rearrangement joins TRBV19 to TRBJ1-5; tentative D call: TRBD1 (5 bases). CDR3 length equals 14 residues. CDR1 is LNHDA and CDR2 is SQIVND in the germline V gene (reference sequence). Trimming removed 8 bases at V and 2 bases at J, with 13 bases between. CDR3 loop: CASRGGLGNQPQHF. The CDR3 nucleotides are TGTGCCAGTCGTGGGGGGTTGGGCAATCAGCCCCAGCATTTT.

As to this clone: At one end, the junction sequence differs from germline, possibly due to a read error. This rearrangement joins TRBV2 to TRBJ1-1, with TRBD1 identical over 7 bases. Per the germline V gene, CDR1 is SNHLY and CDR2 is FYNNEI. There are 14 residues in the CDR3. This CDR3 reads CASTEQGSYTEAFF. CDR3 sequence (DNA): TGTGCCAGCACTGAACAGGGGAGCTACACTGAAGCTTTCTTT.

The chain uses TRBV28 and TRBJ2-5; D is uncertain. The better agreement between TRBJ2-7 and the DNA end casts doubt on the J call. This CDR3 contains 14 residues. Germline V gene lookup returns CDR1 MDHEN and CDR2 SYDVKM. The CDR3 spells CASSPRAFPYEQYF. CDR3 DNA sequence: TGTGCCAGCAGTCCCCGGGCCTTCCCCTACGAGCAGTACTTC.

The V gene is TRBV7-2, the J gene TRBJ1-2, with D maybe TRBD1 (5 bases). Germline-derived CDR1 and CDR2 are SGHTA and FQGNSA. The V end was cut by 5 bases, the J end by 4 bases, with 17 bases between. This CDR3 spans 15 amino acids. In nucleotides, the CDR3 is TGTGCCAGCAGCCCACGGAGGGGTCCAACCTATGGCTACACCTTC. This codes for CASSPRRGPTYGYTF.

The chain has TRBV6-5 and TRBJ1-5; TRBD1 aligns across 8 bases. From germline, CDR1 is MNHEY and CDR2 SVGAGI. V trimming: 2 bases; J trimming: 7 bases; junction bases outside the gene matches: 10. This CDR3 has 16 residues. For the CDR3, the DNA is TGTGCCAGCAGTTACGCTTCCCTAGGACAGGGACAGCCCCAGCATTTT. Translated, it gives CASSYASLGQGQPQHF.

This sequence joins TRBV7-2 and TRBJ2-1; no firm D call. CDR1 is SGHTA, CDR2 FQGNSA, per germline. This CDR3 is 13 amino acids long. The V and J ends lost 1 base and 4 bases respectively, with 5 bases between them. CDR3 amino acids: CASSLVGYNEQFF. In DNA form, the CDR3 reads TGTGCCAGCAGCTTAGTCGGGTACAATGAGCAGTTCTTC.

This chain joins TRBV28 and TRBJ1-6, with D tentatively TRBD1 (5 bases). This CDR3 has 15 residues. The germline V gene encodes CDR1 MDHEN and CDR2 SYDVKM. The V end was cut by 8 bases, the J end by 6 bases, with 17 bases between. CDR3 amino acids: CASSPGRNFNSPLHF. As DNA, the CDR3 is TGTGCCAGCTCTCCGGGACGGAACTTTAATTCACCCCTCCACTTT.

This chain joins TRBV30 and TRBJ1-2, with D perhaps TRBD1 (5 bases). CDR1 and CDR2 from the germline V gene are GTSNPN and SVGIG (reference sequence). V was cut by 6 bases and J by 2 bases, with 10 bases left in between. There are 12 residues in the CDR3. CDR3 in amino acids: CACPGRNYGYTF. In nucleotides, the CDR3 is TGTGCCTGTCCGGGGCGGAACTATGGCTACACCTTC.

The chain carries TRBV27 and TRBJ2-3; D perhaps matches TRBD2 (5 bases). The V gene's germline CDR1 is MNHEY and CDR2 SMNVEV (reference sequence). The CDR3 is 13 amino acids. V shed 7 bases and J shed 0 bases, with 8 bases lying between them. The CDR3 region has the DNA TGTGCCAGCACCACTAGAAGCACAGATACGCAGTATTTT. Translated: CASTTRSTDTQYF.

V gene TRBV19 combines with J gene TRBJ2-4; D uncertain. Looked up from germline, CDR1 is LNHDA and CDR2 is SQIVND (reference sequence). This CDR3 is built from 14 residues. V was cut by 1 base and J by 4 bases, with 8 bases left in between. CDR3 protein: CASSIGSAKNIQYF. The CDR3 DNA sequence: TGTGCCAGTAGTATAGGTTCGGCTAAAAACATTCAGTACTTC.

This clone has more than one count but fewer than ten. The chain recombines TRBV29-1 with TRBJ1-6; perhaps TRBD1 as D (5 bases). Trimming pared 5 bases from V and 9 bases from J, leaving 14 bases between. Germline CDR1 and CDR2: SQVTM and ANQGSEA. There are 13 residues in the CDR3. The CDR3 protein is CSVLLGRGSPLHF. The CDR3, as DNA: TGCAGCGTTCTTCTGGGGCGCGGTTCACCCCTCCACTTT.

The chain couples TRBV5-1 to TRBJ1-1, with a weak D call TRBD1 (5 bases). CDR3 length equals 15 residues. The V gene's germline CDR1 is SGHRS and CDR2 YFSETQ. V gave up 7 bases and J gave up 0 bases, with 16 bases separating them. Here the CDR3 DNA reads TGCGCCAGCTGTCAGGGACCAGGAATGAACACTGAAGCTTTCTTT. This translates into CASCQGPGMNTEAFF.

V gene TRBV10-3 combines with J gene TRBJ2-7, with D tentatively TRBD1 or TRBD2 (5 bases each). Per germline, CDR1 ENHRY and CDR2 SYGVKD. This CDR3 has 14 amino acids. Between the trimmed V and J ends, which lost 10 bases and 0 bases, there was a span of 16 bases. The DNA of the CDR3 is TGTGCCACCCGTCCCGGGACGGGCTCCTACGAGCAGTACTTC. Residues: CATRPGTGSYEQYF.

CDR3 sequence (DNA): TGTGCCAGCAGGAGCTCTGGAAACACCATATATTTT. Translating gives CASRSSGNTIYF. V is TRBV2 and J is TRBJ1-3, with D hard to call. The V gene's germline CDR1 is SNHLY and CDR2 FYNNEI. Trimming left V 6 bases short and J 0 bases short, with 3 bases between. The CDR3 covers 12 residues.

In regard to this clone: A junction boundary mismatches the germline segment, possibly from a read error. CDR3 protein: CASSLGDRILHF. CDR3 bases: TGTGCCAGCAGCTTGGGGGACAGGATCCTACACTTC. This sequence joins TRBV5-6 and TRBJ2-4; 8 bases line up with TRBD1. This CDR3 is 12 amino acids long. Germline loops: CDR1 SGHDT, CDR2 YYEEEE.

The CDR3 loop is CASSLGYGSGPGTGELFF. The CDR3 coding sequence is TGTGCCAGCAGCTTAGGGTACGGGAGTGGCCCAGGCACCGGGGAGCTGTTTTTT. V and J are TRBV7-9 and TRBJ2-2; D possibly corresponds to TRBD2 (6 bases). Trimming removed 1 base from V and 4 bases from J, with 19 bases in between. Germline CDR1 reads SEHNR; CDR2 reads FQNEAQ (reference sequence). This CDR3 is 18 amino acids long.

The chain couples TRBV6-5 to TRBJ1-4; perhaps TRBD1 as D (6 bases). Looked up from germline, CDR1 is MNHEY and CDR2 is SVGAGI. The CDR3 has 14 amino acids. Trimming stripped 2 bases from V and 7 bases from J, with 11 bases between. The CDR3 loop is CASSYRGGIEKLFF. The CDR3 nucleotides are TGTGCCAGCAGTTACAGGGGGGGCATTGAAAAACTGTTTTTT.

This clone was counted once. The V call is TRBV7-2, the J call TRBJ2-4; 8 nucleotides match TRBD2. With V trimmed by 3 bases and J by 3 bases, 7 bases remained unmatched. Germline V gene data show CDR1 as SGHTA and CDR2 as FQGNSA. CDR3 length: 16 residues. CDR3 in DNA: TGTGCCAGCAGCTTTTACCCAGCGGGAGACAAAAACATTCAGTACTTC. Its protein is CASSFYPAGDKNIQYF.

This sequence joins TRBV7-8 and TRBJ1-2, with unresolved D. There are 14 residues in the CDR3. Between the trimmed V and J ends, which lost 5 bases and 2 bases, there was a span of 12 bases. CDR1 is SGHVS and CDR2 is FQNEAQ in the germline V gene. CDR3 in DNA: TGTGCCAGCAGCATTAGCGCTCTAAACTATGGCTACACCTTC. Translating it yields CASSISALNYGYTF.